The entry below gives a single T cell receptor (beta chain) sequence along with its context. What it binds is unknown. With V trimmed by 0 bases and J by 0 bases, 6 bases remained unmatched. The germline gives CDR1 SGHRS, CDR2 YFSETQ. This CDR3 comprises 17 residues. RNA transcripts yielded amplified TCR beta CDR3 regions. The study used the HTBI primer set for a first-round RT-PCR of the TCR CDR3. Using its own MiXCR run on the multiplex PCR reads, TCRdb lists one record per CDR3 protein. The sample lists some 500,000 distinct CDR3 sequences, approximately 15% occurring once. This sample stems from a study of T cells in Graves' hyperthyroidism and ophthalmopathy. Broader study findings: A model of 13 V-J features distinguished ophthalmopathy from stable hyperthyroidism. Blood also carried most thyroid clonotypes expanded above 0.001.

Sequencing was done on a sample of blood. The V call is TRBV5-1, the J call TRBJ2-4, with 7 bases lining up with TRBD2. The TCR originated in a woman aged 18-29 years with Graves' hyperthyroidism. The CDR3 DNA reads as TGCGCCAGCAGCTTGGAGCGGGGCCCCCTAGCCAAAAACATTCAGTACTTC. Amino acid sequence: CASSLERGPLAKNIQYF.